These T cell receptor beta chains were read from a single sample in a study of T cell changes during pregnancy in multiple sclerosis. TCRdb keeps only in-frame clones here, not all; method: immunoSEQ multiplex PCR. This table holds approximately 37,000 clones, roughly 92% found once. The specimen comprised CD4+ T cells from peripheral blood mononuclear cells, sampled before pregnancy. All receptors come from a female donor with multiple sclerosis, enrolled in a pregnancy study. CDR3s include the opening cysteine and the closing phenylalanine or tryptophan. Fields, in order: V gene, J gene, clone size, CDR3 protein. Clone size is given for some rows only: seen once, a few or many times, or a class if the clone is expanded.

v_call: TRBV13; j_call: TRBJ2-1; clone_size: -; cdr3_aa: CASSLRYRRESYNEQFF
v_call: TRBV7-7; j_call: TRBJ2-7; clone_size: -; cdr3_aa: CASSPDGGSYEQYF
v_call: TRBV2; j_call: TRBJ2-7; clone_size: -; cdr3_aa: CASSEIPGSEQYF
v_call: TRBV19; j_call: TRBJ2-1; clone_size: -; cdr3_aa: CASRRVTGRSSYNEQFF
v_call: TRBV7-9; j_call: TRBJ2-1; clone_size: few; cdr3_aa: CASSSRLAGYNEQFF
v_call: TRBV5-1; j_call: TRBJ2-2; clone_size: once; cdr3_aa: CASSLDASGNTGELFF
v_call: TRBV7-3; j_call: TRBJ2-3; clone_size: once; cdr3_aa: CASSSGQRGFTDTQYF
v_call: TRBV28; j_call: TRBJ2-7; clone_size: once; cdr3_aa: CASSPYPTGTSYREQYF
v_call: TRBV7-2; j_call: TRBJ2-7; clone_size: -; cdr3_aa: CASSLPTYEQYF
v_call: TRBV7-9; j_call: TRBJ2-7; clone_size: -; cdr3_aa: CASTSGLEGYEQYF
v_call: TRBV28; j_call: TRBJ2-6; clone_size: -; cdr3_aa: CASSPGGSGANVLTF
v_call: TRBV6-5; j_call: TRBJ2-7; clone_size: -; cdr3_aa: CASSSDTGVVSEQYF
v_call: TRBV7-7; j_call: TRBJ1-1; clone_size: -; cdr3_aa: CASSLSRGSEAFF
v_call: TRBV6-1; j_call: TRBJ2-2; clone_size: -; cdr3_aa: CASNPAGVSELFF
v_call: TRBV28; j_call: TRBJ1-2; clone_size: -; cdr3_aa: CASSRTGVGYTF
v_call: TRBV28; j_call: TRBJ1-3; clone_size: -; cdr3_aa: CASTDGASLSGNTIYF
v_call: TRBV5-1; j_call: TRBJ2-1; clone_size: -; cdr3_aa: CASSLVTVAGATYNEQFF
v_call: TRBV25-1; j_call: TRBJ1-3; clone_size: -; cdr3_aa: CASSRGLDYSGNTIYF
v_call: TRBV11-1; j_call: TRBJ2-1; clone_size: -; cdr3_aa: CASSLGDYPPNEQFF
v_call: TRBV19; j_call: TRBJ1-1; clone_size: -; cdr3_aa: CASRAVSNVNTEAFF
v_call: TRBV5-1; j_call: TRBJ1-4; clone_size: -; cdr3_aa: CASRHQRGTNEKLFF
v_call: TRBV7-2; j_call: TRBJ2-7; clone_size: -; cdr3_aa: CASSLGGGNSYEQYF
v_call: TRBV6-6; j_call: TRBJ1-2; clone_size: -; cdr3_aa: CASGRTGKEGYTF
v_call: TRBV2; j_call: TRBJ1-2; clone_size: -; cdr3_aa: CASRGTGSLNGYTF
v_call: TRBV19; j_call: TRBJ2-3; clone_size: -; cdr3_aa: CASSIGLAGGPREDTQYF
v_call: TRBV5-4; j_call: TRBJ2-7; clone_size: few; cdr3_aa: CASSLDPGRTAYEQYF
v_call: TRBV7-9; j_call: TRBJ2-5; clone_size: -; cdr3_aa: CASSLDGSREETQYF
v_call: TRBV23-1; j_call: TRBJ2-7; clone_size: -; cdr3_aa: CASSHRDRGRYGYEQYF
v_call: TRBV27; j_call: TRBJ2-2; clone_size: -; cdr3_aa: CASSLSANGELFF
v_call: TRBV14; j_call: TRBJ1-2; clone_size: -; cdr3_aa: CASSQDPTGYGYTF
v_call: TRBV30; j_call: TRBJ1-2; clone_size: few; cdr3_aa: CAWWQRGYTF
v_call: TRBV5-6; j_call: TRBJ2-2; clone_size: -; cdr3_aa: CASSLVGVFSGELFF
v_call: TRBV23-1; j_call: TRBJ1-4; clone_size: -; cdr3_aa: CASSQRGQGGEKLFF
v_call: TRBV19; j_call: TRBJ2-7; clone_size: -; cdr3_aa: CASSVTSGSYEQYF
v_call: TRBV4-1; j_call: TRBJ1-2; clone_size: -; cdr3_aa: CASSQLQAAGRDGYTF
v_call: TRBV7-2; j_call: TRBJ2-1; clone_size: -; cdr3_aa: CASSLWGGLGGDEQFF
v_call: TRBV5-5; j_call: TRBJ2-1; clone_size: once; cdr3_aa: CASSGQLGTSSYNEQFF
v_call: TRBV7-9; j_call: TRBJ2-2; clone_size: -; cdr3_aa: CASSWTGGNTGELFF
v_call: TRBV29-1; j_call: TRBJ1-2; clone_size: -; cdr3_aa: CSARKGSGGEGYTF
v_call: TRBV2; j_call: TRBJ2-7; clone_size: -; cdr3_aa: CASSPGRISGVEQYF
v_call: TRBV11-1; j_call: TRBJ1-4; clone_size: -; cdr3_aa: CASSFGQGLEKLFF
v_call: TRBV7-9; j_call: TRBJ1-2; clone_size: -; cdr3_aa: CASSNQPDSYGYTF
v_call: TRBV5-6; j_call: TRBJ2-1; clone_size: -; cdr3_aa: CASSLQAYEQFF
v_call: TRBV14; j_call: TRBJ2-7; clone_size: -; cdr3_aa: CASRPTGQGEQYF
v_call: TRBV7-9; j_call: TRBJ2-1; clone_size: -; cdr3_aa: CASSRDSSYNEQFF
v_call: TRBV4-3; j_call: TRBJ2-2; clone_size: -; cdr3_aa: CASSQDGVGVNTGELFF
v_call: TRBV27; j_call: TRBJ2-1; clone_size: -; cdr3_aa: CASSPGTGVYNEQFF
v_call: TRBV6-5; j_call: TRBJ2-1; clone_size: -; cdr3_aa: CASSLTSGRMDEQFF
v_call: TRBV11-1; j_call: TRBJ2-5; clone_size: -; cdr3_aa: CASSHRRGETQYF
v_call: TRBV7-3; j_call: TRBJ2-3; clone_size: -; cdr3_aa: CASSLRGERTVTQYF
v_call: TRBV6-5; j_call: TRBJ2-5; clone_size: -; cdr3_aa: CATKGTSGRLETQYF
v_call: TRBV4-2; j_call: TRBJ2-3; clone_size: -; cdr3_aa: CASSQVSLVSTDTQYF
v_call: TRBV7-9; j_call: TRBJ2-5; clone_size: -; cdr3_aa: CASSPSRRDLGLTIGTQYF
v_call: TRBV5-6; j_call: TRBJ2-7; clone_size: -; cdr3_aa: CASSPYRTSGSHEQYF